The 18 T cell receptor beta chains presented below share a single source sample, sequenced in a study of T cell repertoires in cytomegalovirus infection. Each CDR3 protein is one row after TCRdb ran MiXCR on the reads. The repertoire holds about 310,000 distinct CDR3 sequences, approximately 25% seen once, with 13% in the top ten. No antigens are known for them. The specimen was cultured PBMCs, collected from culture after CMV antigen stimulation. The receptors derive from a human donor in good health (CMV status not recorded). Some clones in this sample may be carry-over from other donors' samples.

CDR3 sequence (DNA): TGTGCCAGCAGCCGCCGACAGGGAAAAATGAACACTGAAGCTTTCTTT. It specifies CASSRRQGKMNTEAFF. The chain is built from TRBV6-5 and TRBJ1-1; 7 nucleotides match TRBD1. V was clipped by 6 bases and J by 0 bases; unmatched bases: 10. This CDR3 has 16 amino acids. Germline assignment: CDR1 MNHEY and CDR2 SVGAGI.

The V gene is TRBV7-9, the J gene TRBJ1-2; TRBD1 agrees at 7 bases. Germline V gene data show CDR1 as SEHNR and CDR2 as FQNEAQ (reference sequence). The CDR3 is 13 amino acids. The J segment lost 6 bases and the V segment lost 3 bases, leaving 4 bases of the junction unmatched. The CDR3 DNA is TGTGCCAGCAGCTTCGGGACAGCGGATGGCTACACCTTC. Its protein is CASSFGTADGYTF.

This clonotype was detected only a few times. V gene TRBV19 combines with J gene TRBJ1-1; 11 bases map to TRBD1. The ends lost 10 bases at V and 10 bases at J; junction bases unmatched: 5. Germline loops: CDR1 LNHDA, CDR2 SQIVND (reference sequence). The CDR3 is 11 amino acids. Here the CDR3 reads CAIGQGAGAFF. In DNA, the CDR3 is TGTGCCATCGGACAGGGGGCAGGAGCTTTCTTT.

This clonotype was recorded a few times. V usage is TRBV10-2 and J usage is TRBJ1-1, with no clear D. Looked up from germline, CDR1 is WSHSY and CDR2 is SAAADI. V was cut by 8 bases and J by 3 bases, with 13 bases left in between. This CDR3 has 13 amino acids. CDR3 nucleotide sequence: TGCGCCAGCTCCCTGCGCCTGTACACTGAAGCTTTCTTT. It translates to CASSLRLYTEAFF.

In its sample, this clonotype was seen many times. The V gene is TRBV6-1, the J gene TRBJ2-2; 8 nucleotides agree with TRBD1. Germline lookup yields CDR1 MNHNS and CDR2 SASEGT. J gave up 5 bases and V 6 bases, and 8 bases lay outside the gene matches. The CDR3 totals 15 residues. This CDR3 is CASRSRTGNTGELFF. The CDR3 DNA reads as TGTGCCAGCAGGTCCCGGACAGGGAATACCGGGGAGCTGTTTTTT.

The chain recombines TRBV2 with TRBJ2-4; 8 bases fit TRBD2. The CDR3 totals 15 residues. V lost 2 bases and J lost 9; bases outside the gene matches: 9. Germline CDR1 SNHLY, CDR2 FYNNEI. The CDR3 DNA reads TGTGCCAGCAGTGAAATGCGGGGGGTATCGGGCATTCAGTACTTC. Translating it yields CASSEMRGVSGIQYF.

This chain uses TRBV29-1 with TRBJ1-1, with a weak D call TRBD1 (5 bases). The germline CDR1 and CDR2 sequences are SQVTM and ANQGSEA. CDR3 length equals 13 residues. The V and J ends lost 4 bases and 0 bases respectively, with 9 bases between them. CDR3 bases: TGCAGCGTTGCAGGGTCCATGAACACTGAAGCTTTCTTT. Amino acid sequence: CSVAGSMNTEAFF.

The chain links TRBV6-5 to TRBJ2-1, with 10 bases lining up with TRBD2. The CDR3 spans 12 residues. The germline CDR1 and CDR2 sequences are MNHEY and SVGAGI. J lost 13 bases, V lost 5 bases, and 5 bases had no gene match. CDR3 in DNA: TGTGCCAGCAGTCCGAGCGGGAGGGTTCAGTTCTTC. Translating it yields CASSPSGRVQFF.

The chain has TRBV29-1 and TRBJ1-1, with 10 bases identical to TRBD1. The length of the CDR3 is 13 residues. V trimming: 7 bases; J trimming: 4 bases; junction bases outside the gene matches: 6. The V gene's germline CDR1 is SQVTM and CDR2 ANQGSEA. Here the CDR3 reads CSGGQGGGTEAFF. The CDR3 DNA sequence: TGCAGCGGAGGACAGGGGGGTGGCACTGAAGCTTTCTTT.

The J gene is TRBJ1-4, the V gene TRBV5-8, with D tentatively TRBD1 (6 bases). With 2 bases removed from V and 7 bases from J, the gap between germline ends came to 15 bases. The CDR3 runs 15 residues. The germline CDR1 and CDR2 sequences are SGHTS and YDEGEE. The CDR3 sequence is CASSLGQPVGEKLFF. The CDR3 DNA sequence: TGTGCCAGCAGCTTAGGACAGCCAGTGGGTGAAAAACTGTTTTTT.

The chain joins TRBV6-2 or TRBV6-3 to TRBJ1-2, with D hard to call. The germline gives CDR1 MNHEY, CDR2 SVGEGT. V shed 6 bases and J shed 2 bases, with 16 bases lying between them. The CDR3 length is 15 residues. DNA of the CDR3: TGTGCCAGCAGACCCCCTGCCGGACGGAACTATGGCTACACCTTC. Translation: CASRPPAGRNYGYTF.

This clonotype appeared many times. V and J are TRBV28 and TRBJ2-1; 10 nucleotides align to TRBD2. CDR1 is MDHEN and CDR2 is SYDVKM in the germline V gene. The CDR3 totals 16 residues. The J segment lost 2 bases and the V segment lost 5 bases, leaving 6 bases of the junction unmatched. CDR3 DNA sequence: TGTGCCAGCAGTAAAGGACTAGCGGTTACCTACAATGAGCAGTTCTTC. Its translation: CASSKGLAVTYNEQFF. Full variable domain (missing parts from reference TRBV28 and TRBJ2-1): DVKVTQSSRYLVKRTGEKVFLECVQDMDHENMFWYRQDPGLGLRLIYFSYDVKMKEKGDIPEGYSVSREKKERFSLILESASTNQTSMYLCASSKGLAVTYNEQFFGPGTRLTVL.

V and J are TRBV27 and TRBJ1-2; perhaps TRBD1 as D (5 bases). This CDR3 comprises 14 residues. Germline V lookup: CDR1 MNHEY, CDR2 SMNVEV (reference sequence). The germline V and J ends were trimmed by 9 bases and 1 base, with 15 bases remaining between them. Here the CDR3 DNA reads TGTGCCAGTAGGGGACCGGAATATAACTATGGCTACACCTTC. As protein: CASRGPEYNYGYTF.

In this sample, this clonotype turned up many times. The CDR3 sequence: CASSETVLAFTDTQYF. In nucleotides, the CDR3 is TGTGCCAGCAGCGAAACCGTCCTAGCGTTCACAGATACGCAGTATTTT. This chain uses TRBV7-2 with TRBJ2-3; D possibly corresponds to TRBD2 (6 bases). Germline CDR1 reads SGHTA; CDR2 reads FQGNSA. Trimming pared 5 bases from V and 2 bases from J, leaving 17 bases between. The CDR3 consists of 16 residues.

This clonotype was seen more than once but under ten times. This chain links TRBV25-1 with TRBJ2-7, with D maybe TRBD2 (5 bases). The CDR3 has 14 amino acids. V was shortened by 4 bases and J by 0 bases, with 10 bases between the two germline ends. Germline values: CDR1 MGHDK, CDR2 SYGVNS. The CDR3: CASSGTRSSYEQYF. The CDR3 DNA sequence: TGTGCCAGCAGTGGAACTAGGTCCTCCTACGAGCAGTACTTC.

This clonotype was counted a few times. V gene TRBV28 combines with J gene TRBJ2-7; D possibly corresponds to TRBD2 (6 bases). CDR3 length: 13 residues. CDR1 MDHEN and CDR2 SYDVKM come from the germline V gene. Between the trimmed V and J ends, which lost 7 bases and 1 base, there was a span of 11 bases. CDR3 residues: CASTLGGSYEQYF. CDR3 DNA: TGTGCCAGCACCTTGGGGGGATCCTACGAGCAGTACTTC.

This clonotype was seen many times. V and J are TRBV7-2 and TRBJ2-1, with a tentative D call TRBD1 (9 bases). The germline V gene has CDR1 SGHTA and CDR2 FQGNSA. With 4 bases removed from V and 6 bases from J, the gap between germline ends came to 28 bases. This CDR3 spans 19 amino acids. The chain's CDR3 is CASSYRTGALAGAGNEQFF. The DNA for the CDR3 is TGTGCCAGCAGCTATAGGACAGGGGCGCTAGCGGGTGCGGGCAATGAGCAGTTCTTC.

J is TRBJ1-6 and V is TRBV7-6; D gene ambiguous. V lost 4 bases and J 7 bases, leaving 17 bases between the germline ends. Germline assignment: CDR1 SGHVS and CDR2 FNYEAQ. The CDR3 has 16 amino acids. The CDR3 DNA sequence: TGTGCCAGCAGCTATAGTCCCGGCTATACGAATTCACCCCTCCACTTT. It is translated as CASSYSPGYTNSPLHF.